One and the same sample provided the 32 T cell receptor beta chains below, sequenced in a study of control samples from healthy donors and cancer patients. Assay: immunoSEQ multiplex PCR; the TCRdb copy retains only in-frame clones and omits some. The table records some 210,000 clones, approximately 90% of them present only once. Material: blood. The source is a young man in good health.

The chain combines TRBV19 with TRBJ2-3, with TRBD1 identical over 7 bases. The trim removed 5 bases at V and 2 bases at J, leaving 10 bases unmatched. The V gene's germline CDR1 is LNHDA and CDR2 SQIVND (reference sequence). The length of the CDR3 is 16 residues. The CDR3 nucleotides read TGTGCCAGTAGTGTCGGGACAGCTCAACACACAGATACGCAGTATTTT. Its protein product is CASSVGTAQHTDTQYF.

The chain joins TRBV3-1 (or the pseudogene TRBV3-2) to TRBJ1-1; 10 bases map to TRBD1. The trim removed 4 bases at V and 5 bases at J, leaving 19 bases unmatched. The CDR3 is 19 residues long. Germline CDR1 is LGHDT and CDR2 is YNNKEL (reference sequence). CDR3 DNA sequence: TGTGCCAGCAGCCCCGGGACAGGGGTTTTAACGAAACAAGGGACTGAAGCTTTCTTT. This codes for CASSPGTGVLTKQGTEAFF.

The gene calls are TRBV21-1 and TRBJ1-5. TRBV21-1 is labeled a pseudogene. The length of the CDR3 is 13 residues. The CDR3 bases are TGTGCCAGCAGCAAAGTGGGCAATCAGCCCCAGCATTTT. It encodes CASSKVGNQPQHF.

This sequence joins TRBV10-2 and TRBJ2-3, with 9 bases fitting TRBD1. Germline-derived CDR1 and CDR2 are WSHSY and SAAADI. The CDR3 is made up of 14 amino acids. Losses at the gene ends were 4 bases for V and 1 base for J; bases not matched to a gene: 0. The CDR3 loop is CASSGTGGTDTQYF. The CDR3 coding sequence is TGCGCCAGCAGTGGGACAGGGGGCACAGATACGCAGTATTTT.

V and J are TRBV27 and TRBJ1-5; possible D gene TRBD1, 5 bases. Trimming shortened V by 2 bases and J by 7 bases, and 15 bases separated the two germline ends. CDR3 length: 15 amino acids. Germline assignment: CDR1 MNHEY and CDR2 SMNVEV (reference sequence). The CDR3 region has the DNA TGTGCCAGCAGTTTACAGATTGGAAGGGGCCAGCCCCAGCATTTT. Protein product: CASSLQIGRGQPQHF.

The chain is built from TRBV2 and TRBJ2-7; no reliable D call. This CDR3 spans 10 amino acids. Germline V gene data show CDR1 as SNHLY and CDR2 as FYNNEI. Trimming pared 7 bases from V and 6 bases from J, leaving 7 bases between. The CDR3 DNA reads as TGTGCCAGCAAGCTAGTCGAGCAGTACTTC. It specifies CASKLVEQYF.

Notes on this clone: A read error may produce the germline difference seen at one junction end. The V gene is TRBV6-1, the J gene TRBJ2-3; D is possibly TRBD1 (5 bases). The CDR3 runs to 14 residues. The germline gives CDR1 MNHNS, CDR2 SASEGT. CDR3 sequence reads: CASREGVVADTQYF. The CDR3 nucleotides read TGTGCCAGCAGAGAAGGGGTTGTCGCAGATACGCAGTATTTT.

The genes are TRBV7-9 and TRBJ1-5; the D is unclear. CDR3 length equals 15 residues. Trimming stripped 1 base from V and 3 bases from J, with 10 bases between. From germline, CDR1 is SEHNR and CDR2 FQNEAQ (reference sequence). In DNA, the CDR3 is TGTGCCAGCAGCTTAGGCAGTGTTCCCAATCAGCCCCAGCATTTT. Its protein is CASSLGSVPNQPQHF. Looking up the rest from reference TRBV7-9 and TRBJ1-5 gives the full variable domain: DTGVSQNPRHKITKRGQNVTFRCDPISEHNRLYWYRQTLGQGPEFLTYFQNEAQLEKSRLLSDRFSAERPKGSFSTLEIQRTEQGDSAMYLCASSLGSVPNQPQHFGDGTRLSIL.

The chain employs TRBV2 and TRBJ2-4; tentatively, D is TRBD2 (7 bases). The ends were cut back, 2 bases at V and 9 bases at J, with 17 bases in the middle. CDR3 length: 15 amino acids. The V gene's germline CDR1 is SNHLY and CDR2 FYNNEI. In DNA form, the CDR3 reads TGTGCCAGCAGTGAAACCGGGGGGCGCAGGAGCATTCAGTACTTC. Protein product: CASSETGGRRSIQYF.

The chain links TRBV2 to TRBJ1-5; 8 bases map to TRBD1. V lost 5 bases, J lost 5 bases, and 5 bases stayed unmatched. Looked up from germline, CDR1 is SNHLY and CDR2 is FYNNEI. The CDR3 contains 14 residues. The CDR3 DNA follows: TGTGCCAGCAGTAACGACAGGGGTTATCAGCCCCAGCATTTT. Translated: CASSNDRGYQPQHF.

The chain carries TRBV3-1 (or the pseudogene TRBV3-2) and TRBJ1-4, with a weak D call TRBD1 (6 bases). The CDR3 has 17 residues. Germline V gene lookup returns CDR1 LGHDT and CDR2 YNNKEL (reference sequence). The V and J ends lost 0 bases and 7 bases respectively, with 18 bases between them. The CDR3 here is CASSQELPGRGTEKLFF. The CDR3 DNA follows: TGTGCCAGCAGCCAAGAGCTCCCGGGCAGGGGTACTGAAAAACTGTTTTTT.

The chain is built from TRBV4-1 and TRBJ2-7; 8 bases map to TRBD1. CDR1 and CDR2 from the germline V gene are MGHRA and YSYEKL. This CDR3 region has 14 residues. V was clipped by 0 bases and J by 3 bases; unmatched bases: 1. The CDR3 DNA is TGCGCCAGCAGCCAAGATGGGACAGGCTACGAGCAGTACTTC. Residues: CASSQDGTGYEQYF.

This clone was seen once. This chain links TRBV6-1 with TRBJ1-5; D is unclear. V shed 3 bases and J shed 3 bases, with 6 bases lying between them. The CDR3 totals 13 residues. Germline V gene data show CDR1 as MNHNS and CDR2 as SASEGT. CDR3 in amino acids: CASSDGLNQPQHF. CDR3 bases: TGTGCCAGCAGTGACGGTCTCAATCAGCCCCAGCATTTT.

J is TRBJ1-4 and V is TRBV3-1 (or the pseudogene TRBV3-2); D unclear. This CDR3 contains 13 residues. V dropped 2 bases and J dropped 3 bases, with 4 bases sitting between them. Per the germline V gene, CDR1 is LGHDT and CDR2 is YNNKEL (reference sequence). The CDR3 is CASSQSPNEKLFF. Written as DNA, the CDR3 is TGTGCCAGCAGCCAATCCCCTAATGAAAAACTGTTTTTT.

The J gene is TRBJ2-7, the V gene TRBV5-5, with D perhaps matching TRBD1 (5 bases). Germline V gene lookup returns CDR1 SGHKS and CDR2 YYEKEE (reference sequence). Trimming took off 5 bases at V and 4 bases at J, with 22 bases between the two ends. The CDR3 length is 16 residues. The CDR3 DNA is TGTGCCAGCAGTTTACCATTGGGCAGGGAAGGGTACGAGCAGTACTTC. It yields the protein CASSLPLGREGYEQYF.

V usage is TRBV15 and J usage is TRBJ1-5, with D hard to call. The V end was cut by 0 bases, the J end by 7 bases, with 7 bases between. CDR3 length: 13 amino acids. Germline V CDR1 and CDR2: LNHNV, YYDKDF (reference sequence). The CDR3, as DNA: TGTGCCACCAGCAGAGATCCGGTACAGCCCCAGCATTTT. It specifies CATSRDPVQPQHF.

The V and J genes are TRBV7-8 and TRBJ2-3; 7 bases fit TRBD2. The CDR3 sequence is 15 residues long. Trimming removed 1 base from V and 0 bases from J; junction bases left unmatched: 1. Germline V CDR1 and CDR2: SGHVS, FQNEAQ. The CDR3: CASSLVRGSTDTQYF. CDR3 in DNA: TGTGCCAGCAGCTTAGTGCGGGGGAGCACAGATACGCAGTATTTT.

V usage is TRBV27 and J usage is TRBJ1-2; TRBD1 matches 9 bases. V shed 2 bases and J 4 bases; nucleotides not matched to a gene: 5. This CDR3 comprises 15 residues. Germline-derived CDR1 and CDR2 are MNHEY and SMNVEV (reference sequence). The CDR3 DNA sequence: TGTGCCAGCAGTTTAATGCGGACAGGGGCCTATGGCTACACCTTC. This gives the protein CASSLMRTGAYGYTF.

J is TRBJ1-4 and V is TRBV27; TRBD1 matches at 7 bases. J lost 3 bases, V lost 4 bases, and 11 bases had no gene match. Per the germline V gene, CDR1 is MNHEY and CDR2 is SMNVEV (reference sequence). The CDR3 spans 17 residues. The CDR3 here is CASSSSTGWAPNEKLFF. The CDR3 region has the DNA TGTGCCAGCAGTTCGTCGACAGGGTGGGCACCTAATGAAAAACTGTTTTTT.

V and J are TRBV21-1 and TRBJ1-2. TRBV21-1 is a recognized pseudogene. The CDR3 runs 16 residues. The CDR3 loop reads CASSSPPGERNYGYTF. The DNA of the CDR3 is TGTGCCAGCAGCTCCCCCCCGGGGGAACGTAACTATGGCTACACCTTC.

The rearrangement joins TRBV19 to TRBJ1-5; D gene ambiguous. This CDR3 spans 17 amino acids. Germline CDR1 LNHDA, CDR2 SQIVND (reference sequence). Trimming removed 3 bases at V and 0 bases at J, with 15 bases between. As DNA, the CDR3 is TGTGCCAGTAGTATGGCCCAGGTTAAACTTAGCAATCAGCCCCAGCATTTT. This gives the protein CASSMAQVKLSNQPQHF.

The gene calls are TRBV6-5 and TRBJ1-1; D may be TRBD1 (6 bases). V was trimmed by 4 bases and J by 1 base, leaving 13 bases between them. The CDR3 loop spans 15 amino acids. CDR1 is MNHEY and CDR2 is SVGAGI in the germline V gene. The chain's CDR3 is CASSWTVRGNTEAFF. The CDR3 region has the DNA TGTGCCAGCAGTTGGACAGTTCGAGGGAACACTGAAGCTTTCTTT.

V gene TRBV5-4 combines with J gene TRBJ2-3; TRBD2 aligns across 8 bases. Germline assignment: CDR1 SGHNT and CDR2 YYREEE (reference sequence). The CDR3 runs to 15 residues. J lost 2 bases, V lost 2 bases, and 4 bases had no gene match. The CDR3 region has the DNA TGTGCCAGCAGCTTTGGCGGGGGGATCACAGATACGCAGTATTTT. Protein: CASSFGGGITDTQYF.

V is TRBV19 and J is TRBJ1-6; no firm D call. The CDR3 length is 15 residues. Deletions cut 5 bases from V and 7 bases from J, with 15 bases between. Per germline, CDR1 LNHDA and CDR2 SQIVND (reference sequence). CDR3 in DNA: TGTGCCAGTAGTCCCGCGCCCGGTGGGAATTCACCCCTCCACTTT. This codes for CASSPAPGGNSPLHF.

CDR3 bases: TGTGCCAGCAGCCAAAGGGGAAGGGGTTCCTATGGCTACACCTTC. This encodes CASSQRGRGSYGYTF. The rearrangement joins TRBV7-9 to TRBJ1-2, with D perhaps TRBD1 (5 bases). The CDR3 has 15 amino acids. Trimming shortened V by 5 bases and J by 4 bases, and 17 bases separated the two germline ends. Germline values: CDR1 SEHNR, CDR2 FQNEAQ (reference sequence).

The V and J genes are TRBV2 and TRBJ1-3, with 10 positions matching TRBD1. Germline V gene sequence: CDR1 SNHLY, CDR2 FYNNEI. V was clipped by 4 bases and J by 1 base; unmatched bases: 4. The CDR3 length is 16 residues. CDR3 bases: TGTGCCAGCAGTGGGGACAGGGGCAGTTCTGGAAACACCATATATTTT. This codes for CASSGDRGSSGNTIYF.

The chain combines TRBV7-9 with TRBJ1-2; D gene ambiguous. This CDR3 is built from 14 residues. V lost 5 bases and J lost 7, with 17 bases in between. From germline, CDR1 is SEHNR and CDR2 FQNEAQ (reference sequence). The CDR3 DNA reads TGTGCCAGCAGCGCCGGAGAAACCCAAGGTGGCTACACCTTC. Encoded protein: CASSAGETQGGYTF. Complete variable domain (other parts from reference TRBV7-9 and TRBJ1-2): DTGVSQNPRHKITKRGQNVTFRCDPISEHNRLYWYRQTLGQGPEFLTYFQNEAQLEKSRLLSDRFSAERPKGSFSTLEIQRTEQGDSAMYLCASSAGETQGGYTFGSGTRLTVV.

J is TRBJ2-7 and V is TRBV4-1; the D gene is possibly TRBD2 (7 bases). Germline CDR1 and CDR2: MGHRA and YSYEKL. CDR3 size: 14 residues. Trimming cost V 4 bases and J 3 bases, with 13 bases left between them. CDR3 sequence (DNA): TGCGCCAGCAGCCCTGGGGGGGCTCACTACGAGCAGTACTTC. It is translated as CASSPGGAHYEQYF.

The chain is built from TRBV18 and TRBJ1-1; D may be TRBD1 (6 bases). V was pared by 4 bases and J by 0 bases, with 9 bases between. Germline CDR1 is KGHSH and CDR2 is LQKENI. The length of the CDR3 is 14 residues. This CDR3 is CASSREGVNTEAFF. The CDR3 DNA reads as TGTGCCAGCTCACGTGAGGGGGTGAACACTGAAGCTTTCTTT.

The chain has TRBV6-4 and TRBJ1-6; 8 bases map to TRBD1. CDR3 length equals 17 residues. Germline CDR1 is MRHNA and CDR2 is SNTAGT. V lost 0 bases and J lost 8; bases outside the gene matches: 9. CDR3 coding DNA: TGTGCCAGCAGTGACTCGACAGGGGAGGTTCTCGATTCACCCCTCCACTTT. Its protein is CASSDSTGEVLDSPLHF.

J is TRBJ1-3 and V is TRBV11-2, with D tentatively TRBD1 (6 bases). The V and J ends lost 6 bases and 2 bases respectively, with 11 bases between them. Germline CDR1 reads SGHAT; CDR2 reads FQNNGV. CDR3 length: 14 amino acids. The CDR3 loop reads CASSNRGTGNTIYF. The CDR3 bases are TGTGCCAGCAGTAATAGGGGGACTGGAAACACCATATATTTT.

V gene TRBV6-5 combines with J gene TRBJ1-1; tentatively, D is TRBD1 (5 bases). CDR3 length: 14 residues. The V end was cut by 8 bases, the J end by 0 bases, with 13 bases between. Germline CDR1 is MNHEY and CDR2 is SVGAGI. CDR3 residues: CASPRGGVNTEAFF. The CDR3 DNA is TGTGCCAGCCCGCGGGGGGGGGTGAACACTGAAGCTTTCTTT.